This TCR beta chain comes out of a study of Tregs in tolerant kidney transplant recipients. The V segment lost 5 bases and the J segment 3 bases; nucleotides outside the gene matches: 4. The CDR3 runs 14 residues. CDR1 is ENHRY, CDR2 SYGVKD, per germline. Study-wide findings and caveats: Tregs expanded with activated donor B cells seemed most donor-specific. Validation in larger populations is needed because few patients were studied. Biological reproducibility was not directly addressed in this study.

Assay used: immunoSEQ multiplex PCR; TCRdb lists only in-frame clones, some missing. Here the sample spans about 120,000 clones, roughly nine tenths being singletons. CD4+CD25+CD127- Tregs, CD4+CD25- non-Tregs, CD4 and CD8 cells were sorted. On this clone: The antigen is not known.

The clonotype was recovered from a human donor in good health. The sample consisted of CD4+ T cells from blood. The J gene is TRBJ1-1, the V gene TRBV10-3; 9 bases fit TRBD1. CDR3 region: CAISPQGADTEAFF. The DNA of the CDR3 is TGTGCCATCAGTCCACAGGGGGCAGACACTGAAGCTTTCTTT.